These T cell receptor beta chains were read from a single sample in a study of blood T cell repertoires in COVID-19. The data were produced by immunoSEQ multiplex PCR, yet TCRdb's version contains in-frame clones alone and is incomplete. The sample consists of more than 400,000 clones, approximately 83% of them appearing once. The sequencing sample was made of peripheral blood. These receptors originate from a human donor in a cohort sampled during active COVID-19. Each CDR3 is given with its conserved first and last residue. D genes are given only for firm matches. Clone size is not always given. Where it is, it says once, few, many or a class for expanded clones.

J: TRBJ1-4; D: TRBD1; size: few; V: TRBV25-1; CDR3: CASSEYKGTGGEKLFF; DNA: TGTGCCAGCAGTGAATATAAAGGGACAGGGGGTGAAAAACTGTTTTTT
J: TRBJ1-2; D: .; size: .; V: TRBV30; CDR3: CAWSVNVGRLGGYTF; DNA: TGTGCCTGGAGTGTAAATGTAGGCAGACTCGGTGGCTACACCTTC
J: TRBJ2-3; D: .; size: .; V: TRBV24-1; CDR3: CATSDEEGGDTQYF; DNA: TGTGCCACCAGTGATGAGGAAGGGGGAGATACGCAGTATTTT
J: TRBJ1-1; D: TRBD1; size: .; V: TRBV19; CDR3: CASSSGQVRYTEAFF; DNA: TGTGCCAGTAGTTCCGGACAGGTACGATACACTGAAGCTTTCTTT
J: TRBJ1-2; D: TRBD1; size: few; V: TRBV3-1/TRBV3-2; CDR3: CASSQGGTGGGYTF; DNA: TGTGCCAGCAGCCAAGGTGGGACAGGGGGCGGCTACACCTTC
J: TRBJ1-1; D: .; size: .; V: TRBV2; CDR3: CASSTTGLAEAFF; DNA: TGTGCCAGCAGTACCACAGGGTTAGCTGAAGCTTTCTTT
J: TRBJ2-7; D: TRBD2; size: .; V: TRBV5-1; CDR3: CASSSKLAGGISYEQYF; DNA: TGCGCCAGCAGCTCAAAACTAGCGGGAGGGATCTCCTACGAGCAGTACTTC
J: TRBJ1-3; D: .; size: .; V: TRBV30; CDR3: CAWNLYSGNTIYF; DNA: TGTGCCTGGAATTTGTACTCTGGAAACACCATATATTTT
J: TRBJ2-3; D: .; size: once; V: TRBV7-3; CDR3: CASSLLLAETDTQYF; DNA: TGTGCCAGCAGCCTGTTACTAGCTGAGACAGATACGCAGTATTTT
J: TRBJ2-7; D: TRBD2; size: .; V: TRBV6-5; CDR3: CASRPTRLASEQYF; DNA: TGTGCCAGCAGGCCTACCCGACTAGCGAGCGAGCAGTACTTC
J: TRBJ2-1; D: .; size: .; V: TRBV7-2; CDR3: CASSQFVNEQFF; DNA: TGTGCCAGCAGCCAGTTTGTCAATGAGCAGTTCTTC
J: TRBJ2-7; D: TRBD2; size: .; V: TRBV19; CDR3: CASASPGLAGVGEQYF; DNA: TGTGCCAGCGCCAGCCCGGGACTAGCGGGAGTCGGCGAGCAGTACTTC
J: TRBJ1-2; D: TRBD1; size: .; V: TRBV29-1; CDR3: CSVFTGDGYTF; DNA: TGCAGCGTTTTCACAGGGGATGGCTACACCTTC
J: TRBJ2-1; D: .; size: many; V: TRBV5-4; CDR3: CASSLRGTGIKNEQFF; DNA: TGTGCCAGCAGCTTGCGCGGGACCGGTATAAAGAATGAGCAGTTCTTC
J: TRBJ1-3; D: TRBD1; size: once; V: TRBV5-4; CDR3: CAGGTANTIYF; DNA: TGTGCCGGAGGGACAGCCAACACCATATATTTT
J: TRBJ1-1; D: .; size: .; V: TRBV10-2; CDR3: CASSESRGNTEAFF; DNA: TGCGCCAGCAGTGAGTCTAGGGGGAACACTGAAGCTTTCTTT
J: TRBJ2-1; D: TRBD2; size: .; V: TRBV7-3; CDR3: CASSLQVAGANEQFF; DNA: TGTGCCAGCAGCTTACAGGTAGCGGGAGCCAATGAGCAGTTCTTC
J: TRBJ2-1; D: .; size: .; V: TRBV7-8; CDR3: CASSTSEGNYNEQFF; DNA: TGTGCCAGCAGCACATCGGAGGGTAACTACAATGAGCAGTTCTTC
J: TRBJ2-5; D: TRBD1; size: .; V: TRBV2; CDR3: CASRKDRGYQETQYF; DNA: TGTGCCAGCAGGAAAGACAGGGGATACCAAGAGACCCAGTACTTC
J: TRBJ1-1; D: .; size: .; V: TRBV5-5; CDR3: CASSLQTGNTEAFF; DNA: TGTGCCAGCAGCCTCCAGACAGGGAACACTGAAGCTTTCTTT
J: TRBJ2-7; D: TRBD1; size: .; V: TRBV6-6; CDR3: CASSSSGTGSYEQYF; DNA: TGTGCCAGCAGTTCCTCCGGGACAGGGTCCTACGAGCAGTACTTC
J: TRBJ2-3; D: TRBD2; size: .; V: TRBV30; CDR3: CAWDPGTSGSRVDTQYF; DNA: TGTGCCTGGGACCCCGGGACTAGCGGGAGTAGGGTAGATACGCAGTATTTT
J: TRBJ2-7; D: .; size: .; V: TRBV6-5; CDR3: CASRSRDLRSYEQYF; DNA: TGTGCCAGCAGGTCACGGGACTTACGCTCCTACGAGCAGTACTTC
J: TRBJ2-5; D: TRBD1; size: .; V: TRBV10-3; CDR3: CATLRDRATQETQYF; DNA: TGTGCCACATTACGCGACAGGGCGACGCAAGAGACCCAGTACTTC
J: TRBJ2-6; D: .; size: few; V: TRBV19; CDR3: CASSILALGGANVLTF; DNA: TGTGCCAGTAGTATCCTAGCCCTGGGGGGGGCCAACGTCCTGACTTTC
J: TRBJ1-1; D: .; size: .; V: TRBV10-3; CDR3: CAISGTQNTEAFF; DNA: TGTGCCATCAGTGGGACACAGAACACTGAAGCTTTCTTT
J: TRBJ2-1; D: TRBD2; size: .; V: TRBV29-1; CDR3: CSVVTREGAYNEQFF; DNA: TGCAGCGTTGTCACGCGGGAGGGCGCTTACAATGAGCAGTTCTTC
J: TRBJ2-2; D: TRBD1; size: .; V: TRBV18; CDR3: CASSPPGTGDLGELFF; DNA: TGTGCCAGCTCACCACCGGGGACAGGGGATCTCGGGGAGCTGTTTTTT
J: TRBJ2-2; D: .; size: .; V: TRBV28; CDR3: CASADTGELFF; DNA: TGTGCCAGCGCGGACACCGGGGAGCTGTTTTTT
J: TRBJ1-3; D: TRBD1; size: .; V: TRBV5-4; CDR3: CASSLGAGTGGDTIYF; DNA: TGTGCCAGCAGCCTTGGGGCCGGGACAGGGGGGGACACCATATATTTT
J: TRBJ2-3; D: .; size: .; V: TRBV5-4; CDR3: CASSLGGLDTQYF; DNA: TGTGCCAGCAGCTTGGGAGGACTAGATACGCAGTATTTT
J: TRBJ2-1; D: TRBD2; size: .; V: TRBV27; CDR3: CASSSGTSGAYNEQFF; DNA: TGTGCCAGCAGTTCTGGGACTAGCGGGGCTTACAATGAGCAGTTCTTC
J: TRBJ2-2; D: .; size: .; V: TRBV4-3; CDR3: CASSQDIGANTGELFF; DNA: TGCGCCAGCAGCCAAGATATCGGGGCGAACACCGGGGAGCTGTTTTTT
J: TRBJ1-2; D: TRBD1; size: .; V: TRBV5-6; CDR3: CASSQPGTVGRYGYTF; DNA: TGTGCCAGCAGCCAGCCCGGGACAGTCGGGCGGTATGGCTACACCTTC
J: TRBJ2-7; D: .; size: .; V: TRBV27; CDR3: CASSADKGGSYEQYF; DNA: TGTGCCAGCAGCGCGGACAAGGGTGGTTCCTACGAGCAGTACTTC
J: TRBJ1-1; D: TRBD1; size: once; V: TRBV7-3; CDR3: CASSSGQGGRDTEAFF; DNA: TGTGCCAGCAGCTCCGGACAGGGGGGTCGGGACACTGAAGCTTTCTTT
J: TRBJ2-3; D: .; size: .; V: TRBV11-2; CDR3: CASSPNRDTQYF; DNA: TGTGCCAGCAGCCCAAACAGGGATACGCAGTATTTT
J: TRBJ1-1; D: .; size: .; V: TRBV7-6; CDR3: CASSFFPGEELYMNTEAFF; DNA: TGTGCCAGCAGCTTTTTCCCGGGGGAGGAGCTCTACATGAACACTGAAGCTTTCTTT
J: TRBJ2-5; D: .; size: .; V: TRBV7-2; CDR3: CASSSEGEGPETQYF; DNA: TGTGCCAGCAGCTCGGAGGGGGAGGGCCCTGAGACCCAGTACTTC
J: TRBJ2-6; D: .; size: .; V: TRBV7-2; CDR3: CASSSASSGANVLTF; DNA: TGTGCCAGCAGCTCCGCCAGCTCTGGGGCCAACGTCCTGACTTTC
J: TRBJ1-3; D: .; size: .; V: TRBV7-9; CDR3: CASSLTGFSGNTIYF; DNA: TGTGCCAGCAGCTTAACGGGGTTCTCTGGAAACACCATATATTTT
J: TRBJ1-2; D: TRBD1; size: .; V: TRBV5-1; CDR3: CASSLVSGTVNYGYTF; DNA: TGCGCCAGCAGCTTGGTCTCGGGGACAGTCAACTATGGCTACACCTTC
J: TRBJ1-1; D: .; size: .; V: TRBV5-1; CDR3: CASSRDSVGNTEAFF; DNA: TGCGCCAGCAGCCGAGACAGTGTTGGGAACACTGAAGCTTTCTTT
J: TRBJ2-5; D: TRBD1; size: .; V: TRBV18; CDR3: CASSRGQGSTETQYF; DNA: TGTGCCAGCTCTCGAGGACAGGGAAGTACGGAGACCCAGTACTTC
J: TRBJ1-2; D: .; size: .; V: TRBV15; CDR3: CATSREAGRNYGYTF; DNA: TGTGCCACCAGCAGAGAGGCGGGCAGGAACTATGGCTACACCTTC
J: TRBJ1-5; D: .; size: .; V: TRBV28; CDR3: CASIKGVNPINQPQHF; DNA: TGTGCCAGCATTAAAGGGGTCAATCCAATCAATCAGCCCCAGCATTTT
J: TRBJ2-1; D: TRBD2; size: .; V: TRBV5-4; CDR3: CASSSRTSGNEQFF; DNA: TGTGCCAGCAGCTCTCGGACTAGCGGGAATGAGCAGTTCTTC
J: TRBJ1-1; D: .; size: .; V: TRBV30; CDR3: CAWDRLIGTEAFF; DNA: TGTGCCTGGGACAGGCTAATTGGCACTGAAGCTTTCTTT
J: TRBJ1-1; D: .; size: .; V: TRBV25-1; CDR3: CASSAPDSPGTEAFF; DNA: TGTGCCAGCAGCGCCCCGGACTCCCCCGGCACTGAAGCTTTCTTT
J: TRBJ2-5; D: TRBD1; size: .; V: TRBV7-2; CDR3: CASSYWDSQETQYF; DNA: TGTGCCAGCAGCTATTGGGACAGCCAAGAGACCCAGTACTTC
J: TRBJ2-7; D: .; size: once; V: TRBV9; CDR3: CASSVEGGGLEQYF; DNA: TGTGCCAGCAGCGTCGAGGGAGGTGGTCTCGAGCAGTACTTC
J: TRBJ2-3; D: .; size: .; V: TRBV7-3; CDR3: CASSARPDIADTQYF; DNA: TGTGCCAGCAGCGCCCGGCCGGACATTGCAGATACGCAGTATTTT
J: TRBJ2-7; D: TRBD1; size: once; V: TRBV9; CDR3: CASSVGGQGRHEQYF; DNA: TGTGCCAGCAGCGTAGGGGGACAGGGGAGGCACGAGCAGTACTTC
J: TRBJ2-7; D: TRBD1; size: .; V: TRBV5-4; CDR3: CASSLRSQGTGGWNEQYF; DNA: TGTGCCAGCAGCTTGAGGTCCCAAGGGACAGGGGGCTGGAACGAGCAGTACTTC
J: TRBJ2-1; D: TRBD2; size: .; V: TRBV30; CDR3: CAWSGTSGSYILYNEQFF; DNA: TGTGCCTGGAGTGGGACTAGCGGGAGTTATATCCTCTACAATGAGCAGTTCTTC
J: TRBJ2-2; D: TRBD2; size: .; V: TRBV9; CDR3: CASSRTSGSAGELFF; DNA: TGTGCCAGCAGCCGGACTAGCGGGAGTGCCGGGGAGCTGTTTTTT
J: TRBJ2-7; D: .; size: .; V: TRBV28; CDR3: CASSLGQAHYYEQYF; DNA: TGTGCCAGCAGTTTGGGGCAGGCCCATTACTACGAGCAGTACTTC